Presented here are 24 T cell receptor beta chains from one specimen sequenced in a study of T cells in localized non-small cell lung cancer. The table came from immunoSEQ multiplex PCR; TCRdb's copy has only in-frame clones and leaves some out. The sample has 90,000 to 95,000 clones, approximately 91% seen once; the top ten hold roughly 4%. The material sequenced was PBMCs, taken before any cancer treatment. The origin of the receptors is a woman aged 35-75 years with stage II squamous cell lung carcinoma.

This clone was detected only once. V and J are TRBV29-1 and TRBJ2-7; D is unclear. V dropped 4 bases and J dropped 5 bases, with 12 bases sitting between them. CDR3 length: 12 amino acids. Looked up from germline, CDR1 is SQVTM and CDR2 is ANQGSEA. As DNA, the CDR3 is TGCAGCGTTGGCTCCACGGTGGACGAGCAGTACTTC. It encodes CSVGSTVDEQYF.

The rearrangement joins TRBV9 to TRBJ2-1, with 7 bases lining up with TRBD2. The germline gives CDR1 SGDLS, CDR2 YYNGEE. The V segment lost 4 bases and the J segment 5 bases; nucleotides outside the gene matches: 12. This CDR3 has 16 amino acids. The CDR3 DNA reads as TGTGCCAGCAGCCCTATGGGACCGGCGGGGGACAATGAGCAGTTCTTC. Its translation: CASSPMGPAGDNEQFF.

This clone was detected only once. The chain uses TRBV7-8 and TRBJ2-7, with D uncertain. V lost 1 base, J lost 4 bases, and 5 bases lay in between. Per the germline V gene, CDR1 is SGHVS and CDR2 is FQNEAQ. This CDR3 is built from 12 residues. CDR3 DNA sequence: TGTGCCAGCAGCTTAGAACGTTACGAGCAGTACTTC. Translated: CASSLERYEQYF.

The chain uses TRBV2 and TRBJ2-4, with D maybe TRBD1 (5 bases). The CDR3 contains 12 residues. From germline, CDR1 is SNHLY and CDR2 FYNNEI. The V and J ends lost 4 bases and 4 bases respectively, with 5 bases between them. CDR3 loop: CASSGQKNIQYF. The CDR3 DNA reads as TGTGCCAGCAGTGGACAGAAAAACATTCAGTACTTC. Supplemented by reference TRBV2 and TRBJ2-4, the full variable domain reads EPEVTQTPSHQVTQMGQEVILRCVPISNHLYFYWYRQILGQKVEFLVSFYNNEISEKSEIFDDQFSVERPDGSNFTLKIRSTKLEDSAMYFCASSGQKNIQYFGAGTRLSVL.

The chain couples TRBV28 to TRBJ2-2; 7 bases are a match to TRBD1. This CDR3 contains 15 residues. Germline CDR1 and CDR2: MDHEN and SYDVKM. The V gene end was trimmed by 3 bases and the J gene end by 2 bases; junction bases not matched to a gene: 3. The CDR3 spells CASSLRTGNTGELFF. Written as DNA, the CDR3 is TGTGCCAGCAGTTTGCGGACAGGAAACACCGGGGAGCTGTTTTTT.

V gene TRBV30 combines with J gene TRBJ2-1; 7 nucleotides agree with TRBD1. J was trimmed by 0 bases and V by 4 bases; bases with no gene match: 6. CDR1 GTSNPN and CDR2 SVGIG come from the germline V gene (reference sequence). CDR3 length: 15 residues. Here the CDR3 reads CAWNVQGSSYNEQFF. CDR3 DNA sequence: TGTGCCTGGAATGTACAGGGGTCCTCCTACAATGAGCAGTTCTTC. The variable domain in full, completed from reference TRBV30 and TRBJ2-1, reads SQTIHQWPATLVQPVGSPLSLECTVEGTSNPNLYWYRQAAGRGLQLLFYSVGIGQISSEVPQNLSASRPQDRQFILSSKKLLLSDSGFYLCAWNVQGSSYNEQFFGPGTRLTVL.

V gene TRBV5-1 combines with J gene TRBJ2-7; TRBD2 matches at 13 bases. Unmatched junction bases numbered 5, after V lost 4 bases and J lost 4 bases. Germline lookup yields CDR1 SGHRS and CDR2 YFSETQ. CDR3 length equals 15 residues. CDR3 residues: CASSTGLAGAYEQYF. Written as DNA, the CDR3 is TGCGCCAGCAGCACTGGACTAGCGGGAGCATACGAGCAGTACTTC.

The rearrangement uses TRBV10-3 and TRBJ2-3, with no clear D. Germline lookup yields CDR1 ENHRY and CDR2 SYGVKD. This CDR3 spans 14 amino acids. The V end lost 6 bases, the J end lost 3 bases, and 13 bases lay between the germline ends. The CDR3 sequence: CAIRMGTGTDTQYF. The CDR3, as DNA: TGTGCCATCAGGATGGGAACTGGAACAGATACGCAGTATTTT.

V gene TRBV30 combines with J gene TRBJ2-3; 10 bases match TRBD2. The CDR3 sequence is 14 residues long. Germline V gene lookup returns CDR1 GTSNPN and CDR2 SVGIG (reference sequence). V was clipped by 4 bases and J by 0 bases; unmatched bases: 1. CDR3: CAWTGLASTDTQYF. CDR3 nucleotide sequence: TGTGCCTGGACGGGACTAGCGAGCACAGATACGCAGTATTTT.

V gene TRBV6-4 combines with J gene TRBJ1-1; no clear D gene. The CDR3 spans 15 residues. Germline V gene lookup returns CDR1 MRHNA and CDR2 SNTAGT. V gave up 6 bases and J gave up 6 bases, with 20 bases separating them. The CDR3 sequence is CASRKDPSVRAEAFF. The CDR3 bases are TGTGCCAGCAGAAAAGACCCCTCCGTTCGGGCTGAAGCTTTCTTT.

V and J are TRBV6-1 and TRBJ2-2, with D possibly matching TRBD2 (5 bases). Germline V gives CDR1 MNHNS, CDR2 SASEGT. The CDR3 extends over 18 amino acids. V was clipped by 2 bases and J by 5 bases, with 21 bases between them. The CDR3 sequence is CASSENKRTYRGTGELFF. CDR3 DNA sequence: TGTGCCAGCAGTGAAAATAAAAGGACCTACCGCGGGACCGGGGAGCTGTTTTTT.

The chain combines TRBV7-6 with TRBJ2-1; 9 positions match TRBD2. The CDR3 spans 14 residues. Germline loops: CDR1 SGHVS, CDR2 FNYEAQ. Trimming took 6 bases from V and 7 from J; bases not matched to a gene: 7. The CDR3 DNA sequence: TGTGCCAGCAGTTTTCAGAGCGGGGGGAATGAGCAGTTCTTC. It codes for CASSFQSGGNEQFF.

The chain employs TRBV5-1 and TRBJ1-2, with 9 bases that match TRBD1. The CDR3 length is 14 residues. V gave up 7 bases and J gave up 4 bases; unmatched junction bases: 8. Germline assignment: CDR1 SGHRS and CDR2 YFSETQ. The CDR3 sequence: CASARDRVSYGYTF. CDR3 coding DNA: TGCGCCAGCGCCCGGGACAGGGTATCCTATGGCTACACCTTC.

This sequence joins TRBV29-1 and TRBJ1-1; no clear D. The CDR3 runs 15 residues. V was pared by 7 bases and J by 3 bases, with 21 bases between. CDR1 is SQVTM, CDR2 ANQGSEA, per germline. Here the CDR3 reads CSGRALWDYDTEAFF. The DNA of the CDR3 is TGCAGCGGCCGAGCATTGTGGGATTACGACACTGAAGCTTTCTTT.

The chain links TRBV27 to TRBJ2-5; D is ambiguous. Trimming removed 1 base at V and 1 base at J, with 10 bases between. The germline gives CDR1 MNHEY, CDR2 SMNVEV (reference sequence). The CDR3 covers 15 residues. The CDR3 here is CASSLYSRIQETQYF. The CDR3 nucleotides read TGTGCCAGCAGTTTATATTCGAGGATCCAAGAGACCCAGTACTTC.

The chain is built from TRBV19 and TRBJ1-4, with D hard to call. The CDR3 extends over 15 amino acids. The germline V gene has CDR1 LNHDA and CDR2 SQIVND (reference sequence). V was shortened by 1 base and J by 0 bases, with 6 bases between the two germline ends. CDR3 amino acids: CASSIGWTTNEKLFF. CDR3 nucleotides: TGTGCCAGTAGTATAGGTTGGACAACTAATGAAAAACTGTTTTTT.

The rearrangement uses TRBV18 and TRBJ1-1; D not resolved. The CDR3 covers 14 residues. Germline V gene data show CDR1 as KGHSH and CDR2 as LQKENI. Trimming removed 1 base at V and 0 bases at J, with 6 bases between. DNA of the CDR3: TGTGCCAGCTCACCACTTGGTGTGAACACTGAAGCTTTCTTT. Protein product: CASSPLGVNTEAFF.

The chain is built from TRBV18 and TRBJ1-1; D is perhaps TRBD1 (5 bases). There are 11 residues in the CDR3. Trimming took off 4 bases at V and 7 bases at J, with 7 bases between the two ends. Germline CDR1 is KGHSH and CDR2 is LQKENI. CDR3 protein: CASSRGDEAFF. Here the CDR3 DNA reads TGTGCCAGCTCACGGGGCGATGAAGCTTTCTTT.

V gene TRBV21-1 combines with J gene TRBJ1-1. TRBV21-1 is labeled a pseudogene. The CDR3 length is 11 residues. The CDR3 loop reads CASSPDTEAFF. Here the CDR3 DNA reads TGTGCCAGCAGCCCCGACACTGAAGCTTTCTTT.

V usage is TRBV7-8 and J usage is TRBJ2-1; tentative D call: TRBD1 (5 bases). V was pared by 1 base and J by 4 bases, with 11 bases between. Germline V gene sequence: CDR1 SGHVS, CDR2 FQNEAQ. The CDR3 has 15 residues. DNA of the CDR3: TGTGCCAGCAGCTTAGACACAGGTAGATACAATGAGCAGTTCTTC. It translates to CASSLDTGRYNEQFF. The complete variable domain, with remaining parts taken from reference TRBV7-8 and TRBJ2-1, reads GAGVSQSPRYKVAKRGQDVALRCDPISGHVSLFWYQQALGQGPEFLTYFQNEAQLDKSGLPSDRFFAERPEGSVSTLKIQRTQQEDSAVYLCASSLDTGRYNEQFFGPGTRLTVL.

The chain links TRBV5-1 to TRBJ2-3; D call uncertain. Germline CDR1 SGHRS, CDR2 YFSETQ. The CDR3 contains 15 residues. V was cut by 2 bases and J by 2 bases, with 12 bases left in between. CDR3 residues: CASSLELGSTDTQYF. CDR3 DNA sequence: TGCGCCAGCAGCTTAGAACTTGGATCCACAGATACGCAGTATTTT.

The chain carries TRBV7-2 and TRBJ1-1; 10 bases map to TRBD1. Trimming removed 5 bases from V and 6 bases from J; junction bases left unmatched: 15. CDR1 and CDR2 (germline): SGHTA, FQGNSA. The CDR3 extends over 17 amino acids. The CDR3 loop reads CASSPDFSGQGFAEAFF. The DNA of the CDR3 is TGTGCCAGCAGCCCGGACTTTTCGGGACAGGGGTTCGCTGAAGCTTTCTTT.

The genes are TRBV18 and TRBJ1-1; no clear D. The length of the CDR3 is 13 residues. V dropped 6 bases and J dropped 1 base, with 9 bases sitting between them. Looked up from germline, CDR1 is KGHSH and CDR2 is LQKENI. The CDR3 here is CASSPDQNTEAFF. Here the CDR3 DNA reads TGTGCCAGCTCCCCGGACCAGAACACTGAAGCTTTCTTT. The entire variable domain, with the rest obtained from reference TRBV18 and TRBJ1-1, is as follows: NAGVMQNPRHLVRRRGQEARLRCSPMKGHSHVYWYRQLPEEGLKFMVYLQKENIIDESGMPKERFSAEFPKEGPSILRIQQVVRGDSAAYFCASSPDQNTEAFFGQGTRLTVV.

The table lists this clone with a few counts. This chain joins TRBV27 and TRBJ2-4, with a tentative D call TRBD1 (6 bases). This CDR3 spans 16 amino acids. V lost 4 bases to trimming and J lost 0 bases, with 13 bases between them. Germline lookup yields CDR1 MNHEY and CDR2 SMNVEV (reference sequence). The CDR3 is CASSSPTGVAKNIQYF. The CDR3 coding sequence is TGTGCCAGCAGTTCCCCGACAGGAGTAGCCAAAAACATTCAGTACTTC.